A single sample gave rise to the 6 T cell receptor beta chains below, sequenced in a study of immune evolution from preneoplasia to lung adenocarcinoma (dated by TCRdb to about 2021). To prepare the library, the immunoSEQ multiplex PCR assay was applied. TCRdb holds this immuneACCESS table with in-frame rearrangements only. Some clones are missing; in checked studies, unresolved V genes explain under half, and the rest has no known cause. In all, the sample holds 6,200 or so clones, and about 75% of those were seen once. The leading ten clones occupy over 2.5% of the sample. The source material was FFPE minimally invasive lung adenocarcinoma tissue. The intended sense of this specimen's cell subset or site label: micro-invasive lung adenocarcinoma (MIA). These receptors came from a person between 55 and 80 years old with lung adenocarcinoma.

In the case of this clone: Germline and junction disagree at one end, which may indicate a read error. The chain links TRBV7-7 to TRBJ2-3, with TRBD2 as a possible D gene (8 bases). Per germline, CDR1 SSHAT and CDR2 FNYEAQ (reference sequence). The CDR3 consists of 15 residues. CDR3: CASSPGTRGPDTQYF. CDR3 bases: TGTGCTAGCAGTCCCGGGACTAGGGGGCCAGATACGCAGTATTTT.

In DNA, the CDR3 is TGTGCCAGCAGTGGGAAACCCAATCAGCCCCAGCATTTT. This gives the protein CASSGKPNQPQHF. The V gene is TRBV27, the J gene TRBJ1-5; D remains unclear. Deletions cut 5 bases from V and 3 bases from J, with 8 bases between. The length of the CDR3 is 13 residues. Germline CDR1 reads MNHEY; CDR2 reads SMNVEV (reference sequence).

The chain has TRBV19 and TRBJ2-2; 10 positions match TRBD1. This CDR3 region has 18 residues. V dropped 7 bases and J dropped 4; count of bases not matched to a gene: 15. Germline assignment: CDR1 LNHDA and CDR2 SQIVND (reference sequence). The CDR3 region is CASTPPASRTGGTGELFF. For the CDR3, the DNA is TGTGCCAGTACCCCCCCGGCTAGCAGGACAGGGGGCACCGGGGAGCTGTTTTTT.

The V gene is TRBV2, the J gene TRBJ2-1, with D unresolved. From germline, CDR1 is SNHLY and CDR2 FYNNEI. Trimming shortened V by 1 base and J by 8 bases, and 3 bases separated the two germline ends. The CDR3 spans 11 residues. CDR3 in DNA: TGTGCCAGCAGTGAAGGGGATGAGCAGTTCTTC. Encoded protein: CASSEGDEQFF.

The genes are TRBV9 and TRBJ2-3, with D perhaps assigned TRBD1 or TRBD2 (5 bases each). The CDR3 contains 13 residues. Germline loops: CDR1 SGDLS, CDR2 YYNGEE. With 2 bases removed from V and 5 bases from J, the gap between germline ends came to 9 bases. In DNA, the CDR3 is TGTGCCAGCAGCGTTGGGGGAAAAGATACGCAGTATTTT. It is translated as CASSVGGKDTQYF.

The chain couples TRBV9 to TRBJ1-5; possible D gene TRBD1, 5 bases. V lost 2 bases, J lost 3 bases, and 12 bases lay in between. This CDR3 has 15 amino acids. The germline gives CDR1 SGDLS, CDR2 YYNGEE. The CDR3 sequence: CASSVGVRDNQPQHF. The CDR3 DNA reads as TGTGCCAGCAGCGTGGGGGTCAGGGACAATCAGCCCCAGCATTTT. The full variable domain, rest sourced from reference TRBV9 and TRBJ1-5, is DSGVTQTPKHLITATGQRVTLRCSPRSGDLSVYWYQQSLDQGLQFLIQYYNGEERAKGNILERFSAQQFPDLHSELNLSSLELGDSALYFCASSVGVRDNQPQHFGDGTRLSIL.